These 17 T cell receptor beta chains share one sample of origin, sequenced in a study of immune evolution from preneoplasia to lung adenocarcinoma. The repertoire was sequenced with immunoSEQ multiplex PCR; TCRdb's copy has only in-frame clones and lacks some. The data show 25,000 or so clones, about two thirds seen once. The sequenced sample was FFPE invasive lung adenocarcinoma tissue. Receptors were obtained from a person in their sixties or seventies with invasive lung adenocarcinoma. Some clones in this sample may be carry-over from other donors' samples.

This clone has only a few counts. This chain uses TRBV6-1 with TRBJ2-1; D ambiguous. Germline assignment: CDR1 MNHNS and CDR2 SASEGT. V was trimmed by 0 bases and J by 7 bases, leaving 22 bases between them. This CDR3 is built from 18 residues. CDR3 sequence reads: CASSEALRGSAAANEQFF. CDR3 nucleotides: TGTGCCAGCAGTGAAGCGCTTCGAGGTTCTGCCGCTGCGAATGAGCAGTTCTTC.

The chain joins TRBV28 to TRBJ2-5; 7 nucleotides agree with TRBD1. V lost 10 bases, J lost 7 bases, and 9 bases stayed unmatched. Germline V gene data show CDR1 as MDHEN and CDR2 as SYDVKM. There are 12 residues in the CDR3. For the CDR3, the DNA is TGTGCCACCCGTGGACAGGTCCGGACCCAGTACTTC. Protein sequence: CATRGQVRTQYF.

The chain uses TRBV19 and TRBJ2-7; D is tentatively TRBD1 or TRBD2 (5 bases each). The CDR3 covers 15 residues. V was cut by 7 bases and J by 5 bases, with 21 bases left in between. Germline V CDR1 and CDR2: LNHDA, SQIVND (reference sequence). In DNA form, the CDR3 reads TGTGCCAGTAAAAGGGGTCGGGCCAGCGGTGACGAGCAGTACTTC. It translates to CASKRGRASGDEQYF.

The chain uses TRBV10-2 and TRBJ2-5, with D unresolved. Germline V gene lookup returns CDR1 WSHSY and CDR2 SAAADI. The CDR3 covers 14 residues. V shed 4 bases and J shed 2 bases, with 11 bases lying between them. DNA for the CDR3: TGCGCCAGCAGTGGTAGTTCGCGACAAGAGACCCAGTACTTC. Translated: CASSGSSRQETQYF.

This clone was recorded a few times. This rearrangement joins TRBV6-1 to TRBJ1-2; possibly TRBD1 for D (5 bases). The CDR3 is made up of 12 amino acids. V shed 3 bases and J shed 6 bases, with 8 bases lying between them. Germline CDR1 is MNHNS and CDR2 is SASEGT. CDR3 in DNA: TGTGCCAGCAGTGAGAGGGGCCATGGCTACACCTTC. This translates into CASSERGHGYTF.

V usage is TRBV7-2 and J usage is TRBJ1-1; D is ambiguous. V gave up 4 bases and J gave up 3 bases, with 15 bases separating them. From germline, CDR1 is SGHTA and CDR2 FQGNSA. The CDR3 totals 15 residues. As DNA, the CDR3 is TGTGCCAGCAGCTCGGAACGACGAGGTGACACTGAAGCTTTCTTT. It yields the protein CASSSERRGDTEAFF.

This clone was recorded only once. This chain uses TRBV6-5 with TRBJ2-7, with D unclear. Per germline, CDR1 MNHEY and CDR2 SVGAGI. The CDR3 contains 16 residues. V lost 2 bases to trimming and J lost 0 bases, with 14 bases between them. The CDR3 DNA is TGTGCCAGCAGTTACCAGCCTTCAGGTTTCTCCTACGAGCAGTACTTC. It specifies CASSYQPSGFSYEQYF.

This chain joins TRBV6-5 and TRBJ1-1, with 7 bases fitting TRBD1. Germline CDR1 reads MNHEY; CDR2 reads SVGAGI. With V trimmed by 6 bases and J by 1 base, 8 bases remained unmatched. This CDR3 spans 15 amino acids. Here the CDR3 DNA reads TGTGCCAGCAGCTCACAGGGGATTGGGAACACTGAAGCTTTCTTT. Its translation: CASSSQGIGNTEAFF.

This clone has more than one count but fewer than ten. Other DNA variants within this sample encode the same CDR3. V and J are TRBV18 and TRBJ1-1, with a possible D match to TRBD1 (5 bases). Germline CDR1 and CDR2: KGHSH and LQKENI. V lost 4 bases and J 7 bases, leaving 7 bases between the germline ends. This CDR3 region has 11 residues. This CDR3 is CASSRGDEAFF. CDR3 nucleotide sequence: TGTGCCAGCTCACGAGGGGATGAAGCTTTCTTT.

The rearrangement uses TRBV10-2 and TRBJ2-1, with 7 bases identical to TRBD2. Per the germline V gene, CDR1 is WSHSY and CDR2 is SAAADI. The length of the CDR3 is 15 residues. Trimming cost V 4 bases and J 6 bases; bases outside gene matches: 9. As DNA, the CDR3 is TGCGCCAGCAGTGCGTACGCCGGACTAGTCAATGAGCAGTTCTTC. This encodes CASSAYAGLVNEQFF.

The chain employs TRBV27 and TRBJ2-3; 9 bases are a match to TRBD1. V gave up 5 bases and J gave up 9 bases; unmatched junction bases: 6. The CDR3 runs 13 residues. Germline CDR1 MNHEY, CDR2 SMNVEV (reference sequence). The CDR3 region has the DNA TGTGCCAGCAGTCCCGGGACAGGGCTAACGCAGTATTTT. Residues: CASSPGTGLTQYF.

As DNA, the CDR3 is TGTGCCAGCTGGGGACAGTCAAGCTCCTACGAGCAGTACTTC. Translation gives CASWGQSSSYEQYF. The genes are TRBV27 and TRBJ2-7; 7 bases fit TRBD1. There are 14 residues in the CDR3. Germline lookup yields CDR1 MNHEY and CDR2 SMNVEV (reference sequence). J was trimmed by 0 bases and V by 8 bases; bases with no gene match: 7.

The CDR3 spells CSVCTSGSYEQYF. CDR3 in DNA: TGCAGCGTTTGTACTAGCGGGAGTTACGAGCAGTACTTC. The chain is built from TRBV29-1 and TRBJ2-7; 11 nucleotides align to TRBD2. Trimming at V came to 5 bases and at J to 4 bases, leaving 4 bases not matched to a gene. Germline values: CDR1 SQVTM, CDR2 ANQGSEA. This CDR3 contains 13 residues.

CDR3: CASSSVIKQNTEAFF. The CDR3 DNA follows: TGTGCCAGCAGCTCCGTAATCAAGCAGAACACTGAAGCTTTCTTT. The chain carries TRBV7-9 and TRBJ1-1; D unclear. This CDR3 region has 15 residues. CDR1 SEHNR and CDR2 FQNEAQ come from the germline V gene (reference sequence). Trimming shortened V by 4 bases and J by 1 base, and 13 bases separated the two germline ends.

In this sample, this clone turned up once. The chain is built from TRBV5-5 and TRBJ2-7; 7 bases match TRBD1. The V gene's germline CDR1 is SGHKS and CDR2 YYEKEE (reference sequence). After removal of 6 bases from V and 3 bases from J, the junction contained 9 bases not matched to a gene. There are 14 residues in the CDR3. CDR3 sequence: CASKGVGDSYEQYF. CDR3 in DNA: TGTGCCAGCAAGGGGGTAGGGGACAGCTACGAGCAGTACTTC.

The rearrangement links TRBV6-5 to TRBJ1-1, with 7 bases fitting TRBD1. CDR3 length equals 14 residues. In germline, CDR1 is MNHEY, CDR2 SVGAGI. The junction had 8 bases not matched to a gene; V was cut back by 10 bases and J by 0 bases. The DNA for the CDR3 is TGTGCCACAACAGGGAGGGGGCTGAACACTGAAGCTTTCTTT. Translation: CATTGRGLNTEAFF.

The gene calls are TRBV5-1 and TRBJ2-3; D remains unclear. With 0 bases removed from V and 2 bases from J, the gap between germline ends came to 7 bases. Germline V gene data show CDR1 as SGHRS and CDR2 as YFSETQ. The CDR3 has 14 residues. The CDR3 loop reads CASSLVLYTDTQYF. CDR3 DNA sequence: TGCGCCAGCAGCTTGGTCCTCTACACAGATACGCAGTATTTT.